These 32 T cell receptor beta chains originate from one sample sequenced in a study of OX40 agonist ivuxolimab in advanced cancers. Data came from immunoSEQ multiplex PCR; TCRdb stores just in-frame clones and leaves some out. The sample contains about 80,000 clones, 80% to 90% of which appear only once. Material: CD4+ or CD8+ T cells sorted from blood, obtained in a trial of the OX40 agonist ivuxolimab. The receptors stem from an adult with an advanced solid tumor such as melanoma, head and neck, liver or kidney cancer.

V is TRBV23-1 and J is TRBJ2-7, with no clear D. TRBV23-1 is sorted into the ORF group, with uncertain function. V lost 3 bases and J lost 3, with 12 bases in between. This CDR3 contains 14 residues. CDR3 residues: CASSQQKRDYEQYF. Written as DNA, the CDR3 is TGCGCCAGCAGTCAGCAGAAAAGGGACTACGAGCAGTACTTC.

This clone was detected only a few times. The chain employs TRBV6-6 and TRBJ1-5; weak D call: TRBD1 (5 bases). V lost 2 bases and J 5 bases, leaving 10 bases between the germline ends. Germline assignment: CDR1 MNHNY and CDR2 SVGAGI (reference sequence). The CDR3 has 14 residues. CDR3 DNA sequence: TGTGCCAGCAGTTACGCAGGGAGAGATCAGCCCCAGCATTTT. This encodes CASSYAGRDQPQHF.

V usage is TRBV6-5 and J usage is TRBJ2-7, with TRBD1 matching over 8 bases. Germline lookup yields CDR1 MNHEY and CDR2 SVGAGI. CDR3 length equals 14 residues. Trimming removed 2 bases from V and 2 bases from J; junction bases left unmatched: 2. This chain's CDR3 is CASSYNRGAYEQYF. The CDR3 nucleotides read TGTGCCAGCAGTTACAACAGGGGGGCCTACGAGCAGTACTTC.

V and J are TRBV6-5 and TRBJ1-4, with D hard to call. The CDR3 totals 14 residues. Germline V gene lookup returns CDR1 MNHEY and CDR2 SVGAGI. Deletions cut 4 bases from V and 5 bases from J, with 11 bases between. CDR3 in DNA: TGTGCCAGCAGTTTTCGGGGTGGCAATGAAAAACTGTTTTTT. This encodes CASSFRGGNEKLFF.

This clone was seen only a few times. In DNA, the CDR3 is TGTGCTAGTGGCCCCGGGACAGGACAAGAGACCCAGTACTTC. Protein sequence: CASGPGTGQETQYF. This sequence joins TRBV12-5 and TRBJ2-5; 8 bases fit TRBD1. CDR1 is LGHNT and CDR2 is FRNRAP in the germline V gene. The CDR3 consists of 14 residues. After removal of 6 bases from V and 2 bases from J, the junction contained 5 bases not matched to a gene.

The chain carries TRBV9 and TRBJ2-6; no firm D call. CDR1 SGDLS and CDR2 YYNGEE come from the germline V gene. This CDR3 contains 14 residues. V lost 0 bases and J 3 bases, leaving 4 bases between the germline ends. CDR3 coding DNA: TGTGCCAGCAGCGTAGTTGGTGGGGCCAACGTCCTGACTTTC. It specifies CASSVVGGANVLTF.

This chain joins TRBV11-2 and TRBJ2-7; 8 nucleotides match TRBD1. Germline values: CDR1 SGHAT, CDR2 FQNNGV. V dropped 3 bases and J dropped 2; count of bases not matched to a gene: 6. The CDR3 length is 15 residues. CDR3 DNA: TGTGCCAGCAGCTTGACAGGGGTTGAGGCCTACGAGCAGTACTTC. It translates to CASSLTGVEAYEQYF.

CDR3 residues: CASKGPLDEQYF. The CDR3, as DNA: TGTGCCAGCAAGGGGCCCCTGGACGAGCAGTACTTC. V usage is TRBV2 and J usage is TRBJ2-7; TRBD1 is a possible D gene (5 bases). The V end was cut by 7 bases, the J end by 5 bases, with 12 bases between. This CDR3 contains 12 residues. From germline, CDR1 is SNHLY and CDR2 FYNNEI.

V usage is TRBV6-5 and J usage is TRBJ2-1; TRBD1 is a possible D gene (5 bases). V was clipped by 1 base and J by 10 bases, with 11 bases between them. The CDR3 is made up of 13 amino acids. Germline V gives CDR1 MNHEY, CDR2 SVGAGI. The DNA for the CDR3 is TGTGCCAGCAGTTACTTCCAGGGTAGAGAGCAGTTCTTC. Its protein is CASSYFQGREQFF.

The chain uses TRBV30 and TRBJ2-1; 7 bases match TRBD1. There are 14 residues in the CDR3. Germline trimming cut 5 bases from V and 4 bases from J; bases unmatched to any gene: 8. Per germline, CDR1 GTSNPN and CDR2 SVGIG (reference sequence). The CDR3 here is CAWGGQIIYNEQFF. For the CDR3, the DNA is TGTGCCTGGGGGGGACAGATAATATACAATGAGCAGTTCTTC.

The CDR3 nucleotides are TGCGCCAGCAGCTCCGACCCGGAAAACACTGAAGCTTTCTTT. Encoded protein: CASSSDPENTEAFF. The chain recombines TRBV5-1 with TRBJ1-1, with no clear D. Germline CDR1 SGHRS, CDR2 YFSETQ. Deletions cut 3 bases from V and 2 bases from J, with 11 bases between. This CDR3 has 14 amino acids.

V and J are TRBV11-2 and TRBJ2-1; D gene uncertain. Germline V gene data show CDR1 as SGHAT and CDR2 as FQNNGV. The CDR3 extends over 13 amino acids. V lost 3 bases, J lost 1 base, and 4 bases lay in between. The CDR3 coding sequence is TGTGCCAGCAGCTTTAGGTCCTACAATGAGCAGTTCTTC. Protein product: CASSFRSYNEQFF.

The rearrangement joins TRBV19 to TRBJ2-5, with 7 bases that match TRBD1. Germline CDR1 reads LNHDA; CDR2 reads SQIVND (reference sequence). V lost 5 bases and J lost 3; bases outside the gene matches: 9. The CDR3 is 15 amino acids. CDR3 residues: CASSAVQGWEETQYF. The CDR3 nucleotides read TGTGCCAGTAGTGCCGTACAGGGGTGGGAAGAGACCCAGTACTTC.

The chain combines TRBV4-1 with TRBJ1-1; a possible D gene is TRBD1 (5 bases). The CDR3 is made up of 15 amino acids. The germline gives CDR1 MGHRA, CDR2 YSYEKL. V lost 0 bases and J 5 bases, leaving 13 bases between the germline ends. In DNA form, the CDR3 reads TGCGCCAGCAGCCAAGATATCCGGAGGGGTACTGAAGCTTTCTTT. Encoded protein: CASSQDIRRGTEAFF.

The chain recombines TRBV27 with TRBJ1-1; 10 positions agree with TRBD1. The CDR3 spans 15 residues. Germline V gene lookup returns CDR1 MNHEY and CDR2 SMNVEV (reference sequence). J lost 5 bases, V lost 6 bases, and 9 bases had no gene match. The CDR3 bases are TGTGCCAGCAGCGACAGGGGGCGCTTAGGGACTGAAGCTTTCTTT. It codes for CASSDRGRLGTEAFF.

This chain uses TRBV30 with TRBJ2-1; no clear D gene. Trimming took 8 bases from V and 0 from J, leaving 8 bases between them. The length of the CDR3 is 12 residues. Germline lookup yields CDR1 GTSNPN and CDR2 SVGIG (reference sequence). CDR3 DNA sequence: TGTGCCGGACGCAGCTCCTACAATGAGCAGTTCTTC. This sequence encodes CAGRSSYNEQFF.

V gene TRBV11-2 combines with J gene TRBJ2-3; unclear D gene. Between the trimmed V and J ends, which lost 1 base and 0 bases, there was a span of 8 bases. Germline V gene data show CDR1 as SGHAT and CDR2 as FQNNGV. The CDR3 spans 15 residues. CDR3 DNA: TGTGCCAGCAGCTTAGTGGGTCAGAGCACAGATACGCAGTATTTT. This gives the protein CASSLVGQSTDTQYF.

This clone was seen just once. CDR3 bases: TGTGCCAGCAGTTACCCAAAGGGTTCGGGCGGGGAGCTGTTTTTT. This gives the protein CASSYPKGSGGELFF. This chain links TRBV6-6 with TRBJ2-2; D gene unclear. In germline, CDR1 is MNHNY, CDR2 SVGAGI (reference sequence). V was shortened by 2 bases and J by 7 bases, with 14 bases between the two germline ends. The CDR3 length is 15 residues.

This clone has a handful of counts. The chain's CDR3 is CASSEAPYLYEQYF. The DNA of the CDR3 is TGTGCCAGCAGTGAAGCGCCGTACCTCTACGAGCAGTACTTC. J is TRBJ2-7 and V is TRBV6-1, with D unresolved. The V end lost 0 bases, the J end lost 3 bases, and 9 bases lay between the germline ends. Germline CDR1 reads MNHNS; CDR2 reads SASEGT. The CDR3 totals 14 residues.

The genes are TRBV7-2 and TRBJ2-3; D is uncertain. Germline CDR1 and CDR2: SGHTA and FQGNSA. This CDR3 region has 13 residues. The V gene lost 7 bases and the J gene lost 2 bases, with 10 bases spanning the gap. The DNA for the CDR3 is TGTGCCAGCATGAGACTTAACACAGATACGCAGTATTTT. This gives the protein CASMRLNTDTQYF.

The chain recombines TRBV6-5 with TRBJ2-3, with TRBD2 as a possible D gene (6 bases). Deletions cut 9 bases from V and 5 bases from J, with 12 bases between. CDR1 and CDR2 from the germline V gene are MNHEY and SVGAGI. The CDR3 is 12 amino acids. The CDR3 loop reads CASPTSLDTQYF. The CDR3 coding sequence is TGTGCCAGTCCGACTAGTTTAGATACGCAGTATTTT.

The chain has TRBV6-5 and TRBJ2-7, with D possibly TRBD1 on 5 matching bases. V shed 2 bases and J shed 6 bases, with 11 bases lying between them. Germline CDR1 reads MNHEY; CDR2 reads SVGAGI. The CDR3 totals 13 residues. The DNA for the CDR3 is TGTGCCAGCAGTTACCCTGGACAACCCGAGCAGTACTTC. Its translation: CASSYPGQPEQYF.

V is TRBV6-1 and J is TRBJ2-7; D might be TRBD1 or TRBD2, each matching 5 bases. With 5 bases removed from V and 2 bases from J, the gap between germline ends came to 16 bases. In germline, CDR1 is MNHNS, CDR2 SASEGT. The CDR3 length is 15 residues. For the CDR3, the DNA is TGTGCCAGCAGTCCCGGGACGCTGGTTCCCTACGAGCAGTACTTC. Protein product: CASSPGTLVPYEQYF.

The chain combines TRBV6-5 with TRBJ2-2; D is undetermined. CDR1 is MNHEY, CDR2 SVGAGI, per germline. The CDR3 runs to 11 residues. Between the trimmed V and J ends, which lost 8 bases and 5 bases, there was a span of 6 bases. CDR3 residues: CASRLTGELFF. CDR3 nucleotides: TGTGCCAGCCGCCTGACCGGGGAGCTGTTTTTT.

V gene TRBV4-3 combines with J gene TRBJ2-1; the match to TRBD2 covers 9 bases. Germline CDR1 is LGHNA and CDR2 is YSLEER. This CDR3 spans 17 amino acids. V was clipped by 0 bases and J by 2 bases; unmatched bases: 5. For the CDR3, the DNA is TGCGCCAGCAGCCAAGAGGTAGGCGGGGGGGCCTACAATGAGCAGTTCTTC. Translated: CASSQEVGGGAYNEQFF.

The CDR3 DNA reads TGCAGCTATGCAGGAGGGTCGACAGATACGCAGTATTTT. Encoded protein: CSYAGGSTDTQYF. The chain couples TRBV29-1 to TRBJ2-3, with D possibly TRBD2 on 6 matching bases. Deletions cut 8 bases from V and 3 bases from J, with 15 bases between. Germline lookup yields CDR1 SQVTM and CDR2 ANQGSEA. CDR3 length equals 13 residues.

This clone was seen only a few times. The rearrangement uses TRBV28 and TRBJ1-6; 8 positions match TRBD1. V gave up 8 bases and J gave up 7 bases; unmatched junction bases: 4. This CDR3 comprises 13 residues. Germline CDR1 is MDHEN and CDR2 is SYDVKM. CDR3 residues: CASLGQGNSPLHF. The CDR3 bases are TGTGCCAGCCTTGGACAGGGAAATTCACCCCTCCACTTT.

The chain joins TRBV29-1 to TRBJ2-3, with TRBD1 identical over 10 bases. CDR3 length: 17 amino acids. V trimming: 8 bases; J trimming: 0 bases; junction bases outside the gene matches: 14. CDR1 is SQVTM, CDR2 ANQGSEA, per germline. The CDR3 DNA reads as TGCAGCTTTACCCGGGACAGGGGATTTGCTAGCACAGATACGCAGTATTTT. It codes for CSFTRDRGFASTDTQYF.

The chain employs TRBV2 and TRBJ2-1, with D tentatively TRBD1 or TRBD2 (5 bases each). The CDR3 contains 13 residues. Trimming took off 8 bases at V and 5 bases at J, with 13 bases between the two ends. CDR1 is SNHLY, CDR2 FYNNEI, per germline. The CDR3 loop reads CASEGSPNNEQFF. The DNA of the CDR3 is TGTGCCAGCGAGGGGTCCCCCAACAATGAGCAGTTCTTC.

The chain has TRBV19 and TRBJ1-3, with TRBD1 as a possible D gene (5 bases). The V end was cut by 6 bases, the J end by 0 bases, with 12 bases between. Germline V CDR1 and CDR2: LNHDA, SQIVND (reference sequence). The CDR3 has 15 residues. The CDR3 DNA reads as TGTGCCAGTAGGACTCGCGGGACCTCTGGAAACACCATATATTTT. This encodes CASRTRGTSGNTIYF.

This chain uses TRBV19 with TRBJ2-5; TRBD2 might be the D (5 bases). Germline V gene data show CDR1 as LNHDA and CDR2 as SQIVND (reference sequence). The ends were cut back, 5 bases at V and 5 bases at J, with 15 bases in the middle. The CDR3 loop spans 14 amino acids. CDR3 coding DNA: TGTGCCAGTAGTGCTGACGGTTGGGAGGAGACCCAGTACTTC. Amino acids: CASSADGWEETQYF.

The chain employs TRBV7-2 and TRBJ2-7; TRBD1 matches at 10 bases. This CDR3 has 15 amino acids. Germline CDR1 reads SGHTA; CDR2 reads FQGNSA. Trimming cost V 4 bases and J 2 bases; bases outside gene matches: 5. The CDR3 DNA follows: TGTGCCAGCAGCTCGAGGACAGGGGGGGCCTACGAGCAGTACTTC. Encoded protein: CASSSRTGGAYEQYF.